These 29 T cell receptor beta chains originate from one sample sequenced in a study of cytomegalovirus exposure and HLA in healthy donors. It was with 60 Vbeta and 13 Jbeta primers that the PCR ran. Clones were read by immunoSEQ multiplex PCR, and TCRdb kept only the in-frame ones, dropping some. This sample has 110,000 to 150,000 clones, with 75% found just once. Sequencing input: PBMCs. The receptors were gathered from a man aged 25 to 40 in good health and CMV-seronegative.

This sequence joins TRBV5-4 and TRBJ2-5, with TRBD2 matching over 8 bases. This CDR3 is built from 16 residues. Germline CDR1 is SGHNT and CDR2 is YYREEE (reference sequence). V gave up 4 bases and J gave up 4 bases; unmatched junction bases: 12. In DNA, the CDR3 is TGTGCCAGCAGCCCCCCTCGGGGGGGCCCTGGAGAGACCCAGTACTTC. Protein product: CASSPPRGGPGETQYF.

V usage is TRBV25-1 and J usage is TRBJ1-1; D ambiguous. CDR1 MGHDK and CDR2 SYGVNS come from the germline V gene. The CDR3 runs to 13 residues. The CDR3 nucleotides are TGTGCTACGGCGGGTGGGGAGAACACTGAAGCTTTCTTT. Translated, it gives CATAGGENTEAFF.

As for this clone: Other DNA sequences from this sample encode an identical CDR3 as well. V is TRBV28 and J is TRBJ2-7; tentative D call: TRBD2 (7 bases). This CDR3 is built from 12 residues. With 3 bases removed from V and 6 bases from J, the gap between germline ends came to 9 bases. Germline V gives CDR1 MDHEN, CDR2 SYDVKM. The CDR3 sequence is CASSLRGREQYF. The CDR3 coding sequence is TGTGCCAGCAGTTTGCGGGGGCGCGAGCAGTACTTC.

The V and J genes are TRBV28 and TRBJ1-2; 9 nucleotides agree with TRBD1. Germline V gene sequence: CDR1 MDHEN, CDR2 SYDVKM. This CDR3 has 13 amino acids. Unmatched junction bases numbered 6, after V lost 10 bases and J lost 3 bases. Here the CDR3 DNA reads TGTGCCACCCCAGGGACAGGGCACTATGGCTACACCTTC. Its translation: CATPGTGHYGYTF.

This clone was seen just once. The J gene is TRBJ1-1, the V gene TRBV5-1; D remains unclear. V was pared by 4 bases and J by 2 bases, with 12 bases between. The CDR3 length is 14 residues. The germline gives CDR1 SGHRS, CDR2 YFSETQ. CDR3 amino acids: CASSPTNLNTEAFF. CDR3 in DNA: TGCGCCAGCAGCCCGACAAACCTTAACACTGAAGCTTTCTTT.

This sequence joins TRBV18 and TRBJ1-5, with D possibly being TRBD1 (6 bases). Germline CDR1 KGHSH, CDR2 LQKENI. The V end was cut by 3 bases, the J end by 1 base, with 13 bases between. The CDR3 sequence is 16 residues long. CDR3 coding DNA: TGTGCCAGCTCACCTTCAGGGGCTGGGAGCAATCAGCCCCAGCATTTT. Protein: CASSPSGAGSNQPQHF.

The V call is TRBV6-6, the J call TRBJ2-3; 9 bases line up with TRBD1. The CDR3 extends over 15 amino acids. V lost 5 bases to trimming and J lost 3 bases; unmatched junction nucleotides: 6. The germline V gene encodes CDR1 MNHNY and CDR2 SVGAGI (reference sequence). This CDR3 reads CASSPGTGRTDTQYF. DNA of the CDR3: TGTGCCAGCAGTCCCGGGACAGGGCGGACAGATACGCAGTATTTT.

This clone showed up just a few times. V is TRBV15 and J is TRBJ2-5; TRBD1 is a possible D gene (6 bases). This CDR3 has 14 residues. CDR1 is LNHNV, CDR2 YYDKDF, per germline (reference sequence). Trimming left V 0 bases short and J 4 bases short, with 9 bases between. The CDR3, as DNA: TGTGCCACCAGCAGAGATAGACAGGTAGAGACCCAGTACTTC. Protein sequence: CATSRDRQVETQYF.

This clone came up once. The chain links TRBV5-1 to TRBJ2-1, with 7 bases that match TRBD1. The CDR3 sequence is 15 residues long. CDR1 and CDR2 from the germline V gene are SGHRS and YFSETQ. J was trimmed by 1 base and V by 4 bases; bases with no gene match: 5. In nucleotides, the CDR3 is TGCGCCAGCAGCCCGGACAGGAGATCCTACAATGAGCAGTTCTTC. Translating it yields CASSPDRRSYNEQFF.

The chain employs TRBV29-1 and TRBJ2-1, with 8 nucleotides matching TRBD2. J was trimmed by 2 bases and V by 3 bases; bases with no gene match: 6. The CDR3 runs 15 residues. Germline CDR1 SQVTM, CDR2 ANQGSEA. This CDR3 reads CSVDGAGGTYNEQFF. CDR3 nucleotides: TGCAGCGTTGATGGGGCGGGGGGCACCTACAATGAGCAGTTCTTC.

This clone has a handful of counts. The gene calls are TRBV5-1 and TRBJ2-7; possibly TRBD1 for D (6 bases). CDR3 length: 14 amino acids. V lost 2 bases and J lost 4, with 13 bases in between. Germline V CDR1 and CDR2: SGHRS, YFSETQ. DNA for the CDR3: TGCGCCAGCAGCTTAGGCCAGGGGTATTACGAGCAGTACTTC. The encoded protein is CASSLGQGYYEQYF.

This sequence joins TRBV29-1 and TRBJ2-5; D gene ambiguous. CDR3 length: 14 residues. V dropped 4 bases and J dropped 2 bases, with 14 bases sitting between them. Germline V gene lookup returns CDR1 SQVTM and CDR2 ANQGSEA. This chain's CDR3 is CSVGRLFAQETQYF. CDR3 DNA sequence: TGCAGCGTTGGGCGGTTGTTCGCTCAAGAGACCCAGTACTTC.

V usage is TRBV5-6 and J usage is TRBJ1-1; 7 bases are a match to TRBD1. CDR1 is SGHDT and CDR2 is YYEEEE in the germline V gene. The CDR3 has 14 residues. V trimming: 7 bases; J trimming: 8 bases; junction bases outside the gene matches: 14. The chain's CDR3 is CASQGGGGFKEAFF. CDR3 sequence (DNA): TGTGCCAGCCAAGGAGGAGGGGGCTTCAAAGAAGCTTTCTTT.

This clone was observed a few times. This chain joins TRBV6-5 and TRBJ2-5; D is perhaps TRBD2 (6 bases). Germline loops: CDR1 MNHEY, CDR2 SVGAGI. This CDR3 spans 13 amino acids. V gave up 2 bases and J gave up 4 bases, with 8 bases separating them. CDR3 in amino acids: CASSYVGGETQYF. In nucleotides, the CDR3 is TGTGCCAGCAGTTACGTGGGGGGAGAGACCCAGTACTTC.

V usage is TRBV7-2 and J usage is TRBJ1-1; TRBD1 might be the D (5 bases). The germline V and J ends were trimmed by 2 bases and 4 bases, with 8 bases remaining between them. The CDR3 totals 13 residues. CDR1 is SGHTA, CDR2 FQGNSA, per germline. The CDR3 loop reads CASSLQGGTEAFF. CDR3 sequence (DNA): TGTGCCAGCAGCTTACAGGGTGGCACTGAAGCTTTCTTT.

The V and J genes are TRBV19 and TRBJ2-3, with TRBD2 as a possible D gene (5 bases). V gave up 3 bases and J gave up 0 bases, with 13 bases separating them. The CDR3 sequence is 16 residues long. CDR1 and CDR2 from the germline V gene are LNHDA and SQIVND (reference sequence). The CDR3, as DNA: TGTGCCAGTAGTATGGGGAGCGGCGGAAGCACAGATACGCAGTATTTT. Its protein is CASSMGSGGSTDTQYF.

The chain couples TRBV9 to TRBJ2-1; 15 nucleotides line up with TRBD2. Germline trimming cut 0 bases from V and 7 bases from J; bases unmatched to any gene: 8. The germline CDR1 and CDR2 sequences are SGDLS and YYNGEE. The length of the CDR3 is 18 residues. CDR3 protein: CASSVATGGLAGGNEQFF. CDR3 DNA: TGTGCCAGCAGCGTAGCTACGGGGGGACTAGCGGGGGGAAATGAGCAGTTCTTC.

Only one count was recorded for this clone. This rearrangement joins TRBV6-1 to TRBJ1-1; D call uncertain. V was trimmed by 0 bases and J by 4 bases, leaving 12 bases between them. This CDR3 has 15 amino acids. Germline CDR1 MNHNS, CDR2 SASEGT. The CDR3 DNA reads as TGTGCCAGCAGTGAAGCGCCGAGGAGTCCCACTGAAGCTTTCTTT. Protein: CASSEAPRSPTEAFF.

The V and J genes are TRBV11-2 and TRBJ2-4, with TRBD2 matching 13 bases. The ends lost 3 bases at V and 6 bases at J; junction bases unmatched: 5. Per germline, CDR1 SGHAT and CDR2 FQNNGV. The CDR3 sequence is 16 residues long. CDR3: CASSFLTSGGANIQYF. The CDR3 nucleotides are TGTGCCAGCAGCTTCCTTACTAGCGGGGGGGCAAACATTCAGTACTTC.

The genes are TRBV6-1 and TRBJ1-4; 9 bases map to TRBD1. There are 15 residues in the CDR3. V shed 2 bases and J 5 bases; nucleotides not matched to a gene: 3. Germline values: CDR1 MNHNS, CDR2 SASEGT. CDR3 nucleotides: TGTGCCAGCAGTGAACCGACAGGGGGGAATGAAAAACTGTTTTTT. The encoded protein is CASSEPTGGNEKLFF.

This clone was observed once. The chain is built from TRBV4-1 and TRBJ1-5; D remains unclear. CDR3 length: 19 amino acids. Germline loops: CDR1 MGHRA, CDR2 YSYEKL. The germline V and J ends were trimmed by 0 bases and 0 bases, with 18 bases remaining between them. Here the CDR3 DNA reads TGCGCCAGCAGCCAAGAAGCCGGGGATATCTCCTATAGCAATCAGCCCCAGCATTTT. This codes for CASSQEAGDISYSNQPQHF.

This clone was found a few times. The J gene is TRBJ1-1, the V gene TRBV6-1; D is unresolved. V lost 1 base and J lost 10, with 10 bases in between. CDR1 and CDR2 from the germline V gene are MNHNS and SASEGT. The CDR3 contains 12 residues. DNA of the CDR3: TGTGCCAGCAGTGAAGTCGGCAGAGGAGCTTTCTTT. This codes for CASSEVGRGAFF.

This CDR3 is CASSARGGDGYTF. The CDR3 nucleotides read TGTGCCAGCAGCGCCCGGGGAGGGGACGGCTACACCTTC. J is TRBJ1-2 and V is TRBV9; TRBD1 is a possible D gene (5 bases). This CDR3 has 13 amino acids. Germline CDR1 and CDR2: SGDLS and YYNGEE. V lost 3 bases and J lost 8, with 14 bases in between.

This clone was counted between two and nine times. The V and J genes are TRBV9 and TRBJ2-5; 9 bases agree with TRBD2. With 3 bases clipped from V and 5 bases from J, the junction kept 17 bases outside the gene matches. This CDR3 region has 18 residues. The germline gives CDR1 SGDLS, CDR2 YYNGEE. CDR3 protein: CASSANIPLAGRGETQYF. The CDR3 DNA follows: TGTGCCAGCAGCGCCAATATCCCCCTAGCGGGGCGAGGTGAGACCCAGTACTTC.

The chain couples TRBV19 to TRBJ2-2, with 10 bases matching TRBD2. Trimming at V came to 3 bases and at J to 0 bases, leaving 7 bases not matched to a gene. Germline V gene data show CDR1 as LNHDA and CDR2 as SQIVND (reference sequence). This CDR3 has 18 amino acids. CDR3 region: CASSMLAGAKANTGELFF. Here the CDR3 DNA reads TGTGCCAGTAGTATGCTAGCGGGGGCGAAAGCGAACACCGGGGAGCTGTTTTTT.

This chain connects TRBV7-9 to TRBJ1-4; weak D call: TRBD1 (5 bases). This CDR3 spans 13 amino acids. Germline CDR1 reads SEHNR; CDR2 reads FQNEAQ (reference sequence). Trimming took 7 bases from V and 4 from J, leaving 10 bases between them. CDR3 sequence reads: CASNGGFNEKLFF. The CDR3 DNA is TGTGCCAGCAATGGGGGGTTTAATGAAAAACTGTTTTTT.

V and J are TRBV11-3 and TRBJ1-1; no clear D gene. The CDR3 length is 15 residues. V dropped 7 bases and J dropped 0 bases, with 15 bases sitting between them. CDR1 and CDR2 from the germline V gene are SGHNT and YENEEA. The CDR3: CASNPGGSVNTEAFF. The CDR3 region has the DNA TGTGCCAGCAACCCGGGAGGTTCAGTGAACACTGAAGCTTTCTTT.

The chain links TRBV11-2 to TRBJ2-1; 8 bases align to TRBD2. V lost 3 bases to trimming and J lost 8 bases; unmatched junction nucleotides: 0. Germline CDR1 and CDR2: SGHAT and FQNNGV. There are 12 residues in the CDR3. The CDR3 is CASSLRGDEQFF. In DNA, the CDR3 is TGTGCCAGCAGCTTGCGGGGGGATGAGCAGTTCTTC.

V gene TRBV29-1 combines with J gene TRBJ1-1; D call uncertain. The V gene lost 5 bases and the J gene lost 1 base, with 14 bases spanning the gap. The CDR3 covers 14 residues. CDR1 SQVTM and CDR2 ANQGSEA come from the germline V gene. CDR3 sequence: CSVHEISGNTEAFF. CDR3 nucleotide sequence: TGCAGCGTTCACGAAATTTCAGGGAACACTGAAGCTTTCTTT.